This T cell receptor (beta chain) is drawn from a study of blood T cell repertoires in COVID-19. Study summary: In Cohort 3, a recovered donor had either two negative PCRs, clearance, or symptom resolution.

Trimming removed 0 bases at V and 3 bases at J, with 9 bases between. CDR1 is LGHNA and CDR2 is YSLEER in the germline V gene. This CDR3 has 14 amino acids. Clinical history as reported by participants underpinned cohort assignment. Source study methods: Estimation of nucleated cell counts relied on the amplification of reference gene primers. Profiled with immunoSEQ multiplex PCR; TCRdb holds only in-frame clones, not every one. That table gives V, J and clone size, and the DNA gave D and trimming. Seen here are 150,000 to 200,000 clones, 86% observed once, and the top ten hold under 30%. This sequence joins TRBV4-3 and TRBJ2-7, with a possible D match to TRBD2 (6 bases). The sequencing sample was made of PBMCs or T cells enriched from blood (not recorded which). This clonotype was sampled from a woman aged 40-49 years in a cohort exposed to, infected with or recovered from COVID-19 (not recorded which). The CDR3 protein is CASSQDRRGYEQYF. The CDR3 DNA is TGCGCCAGCAGCCAAGATCGGAGGGGCTACGAGCAGTACTTC.